The 16 T cell receptor beta chains listed next were all sequenced from one sample in a study of T cells in localized non-small cell lung cancer (TCRdb year 2020). The protocol used for the library was the immunoSEQ multiplex PCR assay. Drawn from immuneACCESS, this table holds only the in-frame rearrangements with V and J called that TCRdb kept. Clones are partly lost; checked studies trace under half to an unresolved V gene and leave the rest unexplained. The sample table holds over a thousand clones, of which about 24% were seen once. Under 15% of the sample rests with the top ten. Sequenced here: normal lung tissue next to the tumor, sampled before any cancer treatment. Receptors originate from a man between 40 and 70 years old with stage II squamous cell lung carcinoma.

This clone was counted only a few times. The chain has TRBV18 and TRBJ1-1; unclear D gene. The CDR3 sequence is 14 residues long. Germline V gives CDR1 KGHSH, CDR2 LQKENI. The V end lost 4 bases, the J end lost 3 bases, and 12 bases lay between the germline ends. Written as DNA, the CDR3 is TGTGCCAGCTCACTCCGTAGTGGGTACACTGAAGCTTTCTTT. It codes for CASSLRSGYTEAFF.

This clone appeared a few times. The chain uses TRBV30 and TRBJ2-7, with TRBD2 matching over 7 bases. The J segment lost 10 bases and the V segment lost 0 bases, leaving 6 bases of the junction unmatched. Germline V gives CDR1 GTSNPN, CDR2 SVGIG (reference sequence). The CDR3 runs 12 residues. In nucleotides, the CDR3 is TGTGCCTGGAGTGTACGACTAGCACCACAGTACTTC. It codes for CAWSVRLAPQYF.

The rearrangement uses TRBV10-2 and TRBJ1-1; 7 bases align to TRBD1. V dropped 2 bases and J dropped 1; count of bases not matched to a gene: 16. Germline loops: CDR1 WSHSY, CDR2 SAAADI. This CDR3 spans 19 amino acids. CDR3 nucleotides: TGCGCCAGCAGTGAGGAGGGGGCGCGGGTACTTAAGAAGAACACTGAAGCTTTCTTT. Protein product: CASSEEGARVLKKNTEAFF.

This clone has a single count. The V call is TRBV28, the J call TRBJ2-3; TRBD2 aligns across 9 bases. This CDR3 has 15 residues. Germline CDR1 reads MDHEN; CDR2 reads SYDVKM. V lost 6 bases, J lost 3 bases, and 7 bases stayed unmatched. CDR3 loop: CASSSPAGGTDTQYF. The CDR3 DNA is TGTGCCAGCAGCTCCCCGGCGGGAGGGACAGATACGCAGTATTTT.

This clone is large in the sample. The chain employs TRBV9 and TRBJ2-1; 10 positions agree with TRBD2. The V segment lost 5 bases and the J segment 5 bases; nucleotides outside the gene matches: 10. The CDR3 runs 16 residues. Germline assignment: CDR1 SGDLS and CDR2 YYNGEE. As DNA, the CDR3 is TGTGCCAGCAGTACTTTTAGCGGGAGGTTGCACAATGAGCAGTTCTTC. As protein: CASSTFSGRLHNEQFF.

The rearrangement links TRBV14 to TRBJ2-2; 11 positions agree with TRBD2. The CDR3 consists of 17 residues. Trimming cost V 4 bases and J 1 base; bases outside gene matches: 5. Germline CDR1 is SGHDN and CDR2 is FVKESK. The CDR3 coding sequence is TGTGCCAGCAGCCCCTTGACTAGCGGGGTGAACACCGGGGAGCTGTTTTTT. This translates into CASSPLTSGVNTGELFF.

This clone was counted only a few times. J is TRBJ2-7 and V is TRBV19, with TRBD2 matching 11 bases. V shed 5 bases, J shed 4 bases, and the junction held 4 bases outside the gene matches. The germline CDR1 and CDR2 sequences are LNHDA and SQIVND (reference sequence). The CDR3 runs 14 residues. The CDR3 DNA sequence: TGTGCCAGTAGTCCAGGGACTAGCGGATACGAGCAGTACTTC. Translation: CASSPGTSGYEQYF.

The chain couples TRBV6-8 to TRBJ1-5; D remains unclear. The CDR3 sequence is 16 residues long. V was cut by 5 bases and J by 0 bases, with 14 bases left in between. Per germline, CDR1 MNHGY and CDR2 SAAAGT. CDR3 loop: CASSGPAGYSNQPQHF. CDR3 DNA: TGTGCCAGCAGTGGGCCAGCGGGGTATAGCAATCAGCCCCAGCATTTT.

This clone was detected a few times. J is TRBJ1-1 and V is TRBV2; possible D gene TRBD1, 6 bases. The germline V gene has CDR1 SNHLY and CDR2 FYNNEI. Deletions cut 6 bases from V and 5 bases from J, with 16 bases between. The CDR3 spans 14 residues. Here the CDR3 DNA reads TGTGCCAGCAGCCCGGGAGGGGGGCTGACTGAAGCTTTCTTT. This translates into CASSPGGGLTEAFF.

This rearrangement joins TRBV19 to TRBJ2-7; TRBD2 aligns across 8 bases. Germline V gives CDR1 LNHDA, CDR2 SQIVND (reference sequence). This CDR3 comprises 15 residues. Trimming removed 4 bases from V and 1 base from J; junction bases left unmatched: 6. This chain's CDR3 is CASSSPAGVSYEQYF. The CDR3 nucleotides read TGTGCCAGTAGTAGTCCAGCGGGAGTTTCCTACGAGCAGTACTTC.

This clone was seen more than once but under ten times. Written as DNA, the CDR3 is TGTGCCAGCGGAGAGGGTTCCTATAATTCACCCCTCCACTTT. Translation gives CASGEGSYNSPLHF. The V call is TRBV7-6, the J call TRBJ1-6; D is unclear. The CDR3 extends over 14 amino acids. V lost 8 bases to trimming and J lost 1 base, with 9 bases between them. Germline V lookup: CDR1 SGHVS, CDR2 FNYEAQ.

The chain combines TRBV18 with TRBJ2-1; TRBD2 aligns across 8 bases. From germline, CDR1 is KGHSH and CDR2 LQKENI. CDR3 size: 17 residues. Trimming cost V 3 bases and J 6 bases; bases outside gene matches: 13. The DNA for the CDR3 is TGTGCCAGCTCACCGGGAACTAGCGGAAGCAAAACCAATGAGCAGTTCTTC. This sequence encodes CASSPGTSGSKTNEQFF.

This clone occurred a few times. This CDR3 reads CAWRQPSAPAEAFF. In nucleotides, the CDR3 is TGTGCCTGGAGGCAACCTAGCGCTCCGGCTGAAGCTTTCTTT. This chain uses TRBV30 with TRBJ1-1, with unresolved D. Per the germline V gene, CDR1 is GTSNPN and CDR2 is SVGIG (reference sequence). Trimming took 3 bases from V and 6 from J, leaving 17 bases between them. The CDR3 sequence is 14 residues long. Full variable domain (outside the CDR3, taken from reference TRBV30 and TRBJ1-1): SQTIHQWPATLVQPVGSPLSLECTVEGTSNPNLYWYRQAAGRGLQLLFYSVGIGQISSEVPQNLSASRPQDRQFILSSKKLLLSDSGFYLCAWRQPSAPAEAFFGQGTRLTVV.

V gene TRBV9 combines with J gene TRBJ2-6, with 7 bases fitting TRBD1. This CDR3 region has 15 residues. The V and J ends lost 7 bases and 2 bases, in that order; junction bases with no gene match: 6. Germline CDR1 is SGDLS and CDR2 is YYNGEE. The CDR3 bases are TGTGCCAGCTTTATAGGGGGCGCTGGGGCCAACGTCCTGACTTTC. Translated: CASFIGGAGANVLTF. The entire variable domain, with the rest obtained from reference TRBV9 and TRBJ2-6, is as follows: DSGVTQTPKHLITATGQRVTLRCSPRSGDLSVYWYQQSLDQGLQFLIQYYNGEERAKGNILERFSAQQFPDLHSELNLSSLELGDSALYFCASFIGGAGANVLTFGAGSRLTVL.

The chain is built from TRBV19 and TRBJ1-2, with D possibly TRBD1 on 5 matching bases. The CDR3 is 14 residues long. The ends were cut back, 5 bases at V and 4 bases at J, with 14 bases in the middle. Germline V lookup: CDR1 LNHDA, CDR2 SQIVND (reference sequence). Written as DNA, the CDR3 is TGTGCCAGTAGTCATGGACGGGGACTCTATGGCTACACCTTC. Translating gives CASSHGRGLYGYTF. The full variable domain, in which reference TRBV19 and TRBJ1-2 provide the parts outside the CDR3, is DGGITQSPKYLFRKEGQNVTLSCEQNLNHDAMYWYRQDPGQGLRLIYYSQIVNDFQKGDIAEGYSVSREKKESFPLTVTSAQKNPTAFYLCASSHGRGLYGYTFGSGTRLTVV.

This chain links TRBV19 with TRBJ2-3; TRBD2 might be the D (5 bases). The CDR3 consists of 16 residues. The ends were cut back, 5 bases at V and 2 bases at J, with 17 bases in the middle. Germline CDR1 LNHDA, CDR2 SQIVND (reference sequence). CDR3 sequence (DNA): TGTGCCAGTAGTGACCGGGGTCGGAGGCCCACAGATACGCAGTATTTT. As protein: CASSDRGRRPTDTQYF.